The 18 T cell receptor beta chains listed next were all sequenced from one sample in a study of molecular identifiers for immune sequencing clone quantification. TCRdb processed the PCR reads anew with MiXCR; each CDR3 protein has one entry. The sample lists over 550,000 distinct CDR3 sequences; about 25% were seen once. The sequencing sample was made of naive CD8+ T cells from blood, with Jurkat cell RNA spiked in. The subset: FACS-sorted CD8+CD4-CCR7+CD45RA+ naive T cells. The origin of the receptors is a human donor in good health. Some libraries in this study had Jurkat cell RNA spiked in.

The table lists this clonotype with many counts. Written as DNA, the CDR3 is TGTGCCAGCAGCTTAGACAGCGGGGGAGGCACAGATACGCAGTATTTT. Amino acids: CASSLDSGGGTDTQYF. The rearrangement links TRBV7-8 to TRBJ2-3; 8 positions agree with TRBD2. The CDR3 extends over 16 amino acids. V trimming: 1 base; J trimming: 1 base; junction bases outside the gene matches: 4. Germline lookup yields CDR1 SGHVS and CDR2 FQNEAQ.

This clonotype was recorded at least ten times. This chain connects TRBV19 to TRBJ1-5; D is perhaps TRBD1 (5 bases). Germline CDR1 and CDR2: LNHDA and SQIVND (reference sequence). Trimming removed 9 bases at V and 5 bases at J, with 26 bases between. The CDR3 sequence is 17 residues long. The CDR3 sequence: CASLSPPGPGEDQPQHF. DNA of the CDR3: TGTGCCAGCTTATCTCCCCCGGGACCTGGGGAGGATCAGCCCCAGCATTTT.

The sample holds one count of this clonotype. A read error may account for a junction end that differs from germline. CDR3 in DNA: TGCACCAGCACGGCCGGGACTAGCGGGAGACTGAGCACCGGGGAGCTGTTTTTT. Its translation: CTSTAGTSGRLSTGELFF. This chain uses TRBV4-1 with TRBJ2-2; the match to TRBD2 covers 14 bases. CDR1 and CDR2 (germline): MGHRA, YSYEKL. This CDR3 has 18 residues.

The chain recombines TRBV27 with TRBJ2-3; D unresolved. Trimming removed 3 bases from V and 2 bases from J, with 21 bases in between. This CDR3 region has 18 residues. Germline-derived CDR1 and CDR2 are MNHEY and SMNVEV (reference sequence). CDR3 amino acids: CASSFGLVGWGNTDTQYF. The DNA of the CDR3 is TGTGCCAGCAGTTTTGGTTTGGTGGGTTGGGGTAACACAGATACGCAGTATTTT.

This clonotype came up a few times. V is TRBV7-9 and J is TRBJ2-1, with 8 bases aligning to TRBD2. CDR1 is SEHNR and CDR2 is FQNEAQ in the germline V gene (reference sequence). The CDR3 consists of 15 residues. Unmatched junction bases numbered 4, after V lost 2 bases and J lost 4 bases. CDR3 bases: TGTGCCAGCAGCTTAACTAGCGGAGAATACAATGAGCAGTTCTTC. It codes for CASSLTSGEYNEQFF.

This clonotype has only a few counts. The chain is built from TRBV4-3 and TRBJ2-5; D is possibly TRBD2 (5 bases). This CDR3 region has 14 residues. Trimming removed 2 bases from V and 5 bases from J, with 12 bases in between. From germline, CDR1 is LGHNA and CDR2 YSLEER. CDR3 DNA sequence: TGCGCCAGCAGCCAACTACTAGAGGTGGAGACCCAGTACTTC. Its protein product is CASSQLLEVETQYF.

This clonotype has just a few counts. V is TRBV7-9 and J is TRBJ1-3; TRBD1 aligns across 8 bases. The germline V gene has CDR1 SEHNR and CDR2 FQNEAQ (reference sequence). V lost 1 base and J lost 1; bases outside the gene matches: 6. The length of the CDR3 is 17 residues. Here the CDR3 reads CASSLGGTGFSGNTIYF. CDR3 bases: TGTGCCAGCAGCTTAGGAGGGACAGGATTTTCTGGAAACACCATATATTTT.

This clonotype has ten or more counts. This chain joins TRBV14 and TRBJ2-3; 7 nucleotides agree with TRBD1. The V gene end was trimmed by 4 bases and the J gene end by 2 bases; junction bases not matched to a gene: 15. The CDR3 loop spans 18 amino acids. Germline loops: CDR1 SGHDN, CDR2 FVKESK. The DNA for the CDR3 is TGTGCCAGCAGCCCACTAACCGGGACAGAACTGTACACAGATACGCAGTATTTT. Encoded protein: CASSPLTGTELYTDTQYF.

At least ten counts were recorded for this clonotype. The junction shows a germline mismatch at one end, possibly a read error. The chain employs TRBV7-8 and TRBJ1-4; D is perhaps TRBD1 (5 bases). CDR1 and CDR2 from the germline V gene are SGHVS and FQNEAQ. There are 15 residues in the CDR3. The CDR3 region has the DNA TGTGCCAGCGGCTTTTTGACAGATCCGAATGAAAAACTGTTTTTT. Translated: CASGFLTDPNEKLFF.

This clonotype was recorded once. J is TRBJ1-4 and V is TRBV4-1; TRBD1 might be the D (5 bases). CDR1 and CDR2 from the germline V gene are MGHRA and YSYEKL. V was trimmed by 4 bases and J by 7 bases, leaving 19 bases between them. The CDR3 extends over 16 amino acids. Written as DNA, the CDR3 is TGCGCCAGCAGCCCTCCCCCCGGGGCTCCGGCTGAAAAACTGTTTTTT. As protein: CASSPPPGAPAEKLFF.

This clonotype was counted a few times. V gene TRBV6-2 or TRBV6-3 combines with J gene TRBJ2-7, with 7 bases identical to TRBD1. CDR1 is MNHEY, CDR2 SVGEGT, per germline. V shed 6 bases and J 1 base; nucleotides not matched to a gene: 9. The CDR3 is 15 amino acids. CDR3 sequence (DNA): TGTGCCAGCAGACACGGGGAACAGGGGTCCTACGAGCAGTACTTC. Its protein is CASRHGEQGSYEQYF.

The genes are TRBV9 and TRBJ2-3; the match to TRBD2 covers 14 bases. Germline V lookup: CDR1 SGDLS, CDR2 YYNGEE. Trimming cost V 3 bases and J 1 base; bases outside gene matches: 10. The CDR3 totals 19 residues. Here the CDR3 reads CASSATPKGLAGGTDTQYF. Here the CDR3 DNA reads TGTGCCAGCAGCGCCACCCCCAAGGGACTAGCGGGGGGCACAGATACGCAGTATTTT. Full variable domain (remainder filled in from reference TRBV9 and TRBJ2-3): DSGVTQTPKHLITATGQRVTLRCSPRSGDLSVYWYQQSLDQGLQFLIQYYNGEERAKGNILERFSAQQFPDLHSELNLSSLELGDSALYFCASSATPKGLAGGTDTQYFGPGTRLTVL.

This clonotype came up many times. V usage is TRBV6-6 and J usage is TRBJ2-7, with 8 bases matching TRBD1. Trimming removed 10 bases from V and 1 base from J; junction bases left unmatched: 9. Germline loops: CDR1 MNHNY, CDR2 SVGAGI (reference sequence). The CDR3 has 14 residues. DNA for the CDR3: TGTGCCATAGGGGGCGGGGACAGGTCCTACGAGCAGTACTTC. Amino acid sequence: CAIGGGDRSYEQYF.

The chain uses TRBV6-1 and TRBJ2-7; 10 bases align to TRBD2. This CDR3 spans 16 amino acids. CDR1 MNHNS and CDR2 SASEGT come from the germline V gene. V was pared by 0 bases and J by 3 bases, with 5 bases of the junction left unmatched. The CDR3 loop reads CASSEALASGGYEQYF. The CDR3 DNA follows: TGTGCCAGCAGTGAAGCGCTGGCTAGCGGGGGCTACGAGCAGTACTTC.

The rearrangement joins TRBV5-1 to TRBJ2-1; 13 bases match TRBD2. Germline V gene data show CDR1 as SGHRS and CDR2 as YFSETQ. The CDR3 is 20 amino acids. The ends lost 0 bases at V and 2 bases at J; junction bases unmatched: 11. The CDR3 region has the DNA TGCGCCAGCAGCTTGGGGGACGGACAGGGGACTAGCGGGACCTACAATGAGCAGTTCTTC. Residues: CASSLGDGQGTSGTYNEQFF.

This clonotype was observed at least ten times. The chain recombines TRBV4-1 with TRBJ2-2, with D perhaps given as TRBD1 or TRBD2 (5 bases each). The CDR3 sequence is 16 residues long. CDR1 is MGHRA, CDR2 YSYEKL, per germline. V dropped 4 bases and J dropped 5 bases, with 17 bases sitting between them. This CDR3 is CASSLRDDPVTGELFF. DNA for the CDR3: TGCGCCAGCAGCCTTCGGGACGACCCGGTGACCGGGGAGCTGTTTTTT.

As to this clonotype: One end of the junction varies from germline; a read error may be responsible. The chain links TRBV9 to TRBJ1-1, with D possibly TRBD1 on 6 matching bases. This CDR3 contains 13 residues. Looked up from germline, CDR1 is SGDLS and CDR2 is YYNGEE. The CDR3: CASSIGGNTEASF. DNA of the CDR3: TGTGCCAGCAGCATAGGGGGGAACACTGAAGCTTCCTTT.

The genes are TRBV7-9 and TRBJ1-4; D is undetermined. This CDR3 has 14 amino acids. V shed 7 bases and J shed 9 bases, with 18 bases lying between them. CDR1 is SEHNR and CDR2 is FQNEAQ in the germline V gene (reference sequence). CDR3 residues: CASNVETAEKKLFF. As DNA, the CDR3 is TGTGCCAGCAACGTCGAAACTGCCGAGAAAAAACTGTTTTTT.